The 25 T cell receptor beta chains below all came from one sample that was sequenced in a study of T cells in Graves' hyperthyroidism and ophthalmopathy. Amplified TCR beta CDR3 regions derived from RNA transcripts. A first-round RT-PCR of the TCR CDR3 used the HTBI primer set. TCRdb re-analysed the multiplex PCR reads in MiXCR, keeping a single row per CDR3 protein. Of 650,000 to 700,000 distinct CDR3 sequences in the sample, 15% to 20% were seen once. The specimen was blood. The receptors were sampled from a man aged 45-65 years with Graves' hyperthyroidism.

This chain joins TRBV19 and TRBJ1-1, with D hard to call. The CDR3 totals 15 residues. Between the trimmed V and J ends, which lost 5 bases and 1 base, there was a span of 14 bases. CDR1 and CDR2 (germline): LNHDA, SQIVND (reference sequence). CDR3 bases: TGTGCCAGTAGTGGCCCGACATTGGGGAACACTGAAGCTTTCTTT. It codes for CASSGPTLGNTEAFF.

The V gene is TRBV10-1, the J gene TRBJ2-3; 12 bases align to TRBD2. The trim removed 1 base at V and 0 bases at J, leaving 2 bases unmatched. This CDR3 is built from 17 residues. Germline loops: CDR1 WNHNN, CDR2 SYGVQD (reference sequence). CDR3 in amino acids: CASSEWGLAGSTDTQYF. Here the CDR3 DNA reads TGCGCCAGCAGTGAGTGGGGACTAGCGGGTAGCACAGATACGCAGTATTTT.

The CDR3 spells CASSQLWGGRGEQFF. The CDR3 DNA reads TGTGCCAGCAGCCAGTTATGGGGAGGGAGGGGGGAGCAGTTCTTC. The chain is built from TRBV3-1 and TRBJ2-1; D perhaps matches TRBD2 (7 bases). The CDR3 contains 15 residues. V was trimmed by 3 bases and J by 10 bases, leaving 19 bases between them. Germline CDR1 is LGHDT and CDR2 is YNNKEL (reference sequence).

Ten or more counts support this clonotype. This sequence joins TRBV6-1 and TRBJ1-1; D may be TRBD1 (5 bases). Trimming removed 4 bases from V and 1 base from J, with 7 bases in between. Germline CDR1 is MNHNS and CDR2 is SASEGT. CDR3 length: 13 amino acids. Here the CDR3 reads CASSGGGNTEAFF. The CDR3 nucleotides read TGTGCCAGCAGTGGGGGGGGGAACACTGAAGCTTTCTTT.

This rearrangement joins TRBV20-1 to TRBJ2-7; the D call may be TRBD1 or TRBD2 (5 bases each). This CDR3 is built from 10 residues. Germline V gene data show CDR1 as DFQATT and CDR2 as SNEGSKA (reference sequence). V lost 6 bases, J lost 6 bases, and 9 bases lay in between. CDR3 in amino acids: CSAAGTEQYF. For the CDR3, the DNA is TGCAGTGCGGCAGGGACCGAGCAGTACTTC.

This clonotype was seen a few times. The V gene is TRBV6-2 or TRBV6-3, the J gene TRBJ2-1, with a tentative D call TRBD2 (6 bases). The V and J ends lost 5 bases and 7 bases respectively, with 12 bases between them. The CDR3 is made up of 13 amino acids. Germline V CDR1 and CDR2: MNHEY, SVGEGT. The CDR3 reads CASSIGTLNEQFF. The CDR3 DNA reads TGTGCCAGCAGTATCGGGACTTTGAATGAGCAGTTCTTC.

The rearrangement joins TRBV4-1 to TRBJ2-1, with TRBD2 matching over 14 bases. The CDR3 consists of 19 residues. Germline V gene data show CDR1 as MGHRA and CDR2 as YSYEKL. V lost 3 bases to trimming and J lost 1 base; unmatched junction nucleotides: 8. The CDR3 protein is CASSQTGLAGERSYNEQFF. In nucleotides, the CDR3 is TGCGCCAGCAGCCAGACGGGACTAGCGGGAGAGCGGTCCTACAATGAGCAGTTCTTC.

This clonotype was seen ten or more times. This rearrangement joins TRBV14 to TRBJ2-7; 9 bases fit TRBD1. This CDR3 is built from 15 residues. Germline V gene sequence: CDR1 SGHDN, CDR2 FVKESK. After removal of 3 bases from V and 3 bases from J, the junction contained 6 bases not matched to a gene. The CDR3 reads CASSHGTGSFYEQYF. In nucleotides, the CDR3 is TGTGCCAGCAGCCACGGGACAGGGAGTTTCTACGAGCAGTACTTC.

The chain employs TRBV9 and TRBJ2-7, with 9 bases that match TRBD2. The germline CDR1 and CDR2 sequences are SGDLS and YYNGEE. V shed 3 bases, J shed 0 bases, and the junction held 16 bases outside the gene matches. The CDR3 has 19 amino acids. The CDR3 DNA reads TGTGCCAGCAGCGGAGGGCTCTCAGCTAGCGGGGAGACCTCCTACGAGCAGTACTTC. Protein product: CASSGGLSASGETSYEQYF.

This clonotype was observed a few times. The rearrangement joins TRBV6-5 to TRBJ1-2, with TRBD1 identical over 7 bases. CDR3 length: 14 residues. Germline V gene data show CDR1 as MNHEY and CDR2 as SVGAGI. V shed 4 bases and J 3 bases; nucleotides not matched to a gene: 5. The CDR3, as DNA: TGTGCCAGCAGTTCCGGGACAGCTTACTATGGCTACACCTTC. It translates to CASSSGTAYYGYTF.

In this sample, this clonotype turned up a few times. The rearrangement uses TRBV25-1 and TRBJ2-1; 11 nucleotides match TRBD2. Germline CDR1 reads MGHDK; CDR2 reads SYGVNS. The CDR3 consists of 15 residues. The V and J ends lost 3 bases and 7 bases, in that order; junction bases with no gene match: 5. The CDR3 DNA follows: TGTGCCAGCAGTGATACTAGCGGGAGTGGGAATGAGCAGTTCTTC. It specifies CASSDTSGSGNEQFF.

This clonotype was found a few times. The J gene is TRBJ1-1, the V gene TRBV10-1, with 10 bases identical to TRBD1. The germline V gene encodes CDR1 WNHNN and CDR2 SYGVQD (reference sequence). After removal of 5 bases from V and 0 bases from J, the junction contained 12 bases not matched to a gene. There are 18 residues in the CDR3. The CDR3 loop reads CASSSRQGARGMNTEAFF. The CDR3 nucleotides are TGCGCCAGCAGTAGTCGACAGGGGGCAAGAGGCATGAACACTGAAGCTTTCTTT.

This clonotype was seen ten or more times. The V and J genes are TRBV12-3 or TRBV12-4 and TRBJ2-2; 10 nucleotides align to TRBD2. The CDR3 extends over 18 amino acids. V lost 2 bases, J lost 6 bases, and 12 bases stayed unmatched. CDR3: CASSLTPGLAGDPGELFF. CDR3 coding DNA: TGTGCCAGCAGTTTAACCCCAGGGCTAGCGGGAGATCCCGGGGAGCTGTTTTTT.

In regard to this clonotype: The CDR3 carries no conserved terminal phenylalanine or tryptophan, so it likely arises from a read error. Because the CDR3's place on the DNA is in doubt, the DNA is left out and the CDR3 is given as listed by TCRdb. This rearrangement joins TRBV11-2 to TRBJ2-5. Germline V gene sequence: CDR1 SGHAT, CDR2 FQNNGV. The CDR3 sequence runs 15 residues, both termini included. The CDR3 spells CASSFLPTVQETRYV.

Ten or more counts support this clonotype. The rearrangement uses TRBV12-3 or TRBV12-4 and TRBJ1-2; the match to TRBD1 covers 7 bases. With 7 bases clipped from V and 8 bases from J, the junction kept 7 bases outside the gene matches. The CDR3 totals 12 residues. The CDR3 loop is CASIKGARGYTF. The CDR3 coding sequence is TGTGCCAGCATCAAGGGGGCGAGGGGCTACACCTTC.

A single count supports this clonotype. The CDR3 region has the DNA TGCGCCAGCAGCCAAGATTGGGGGGTAAATCAGCCCCAGCATTTT. This gives the protein CASSQDWGVNQPQHF. The gene calls are TRBV4-3 and TRBJ1-5, with a possible D match to TRBD1 (5 bases). The germline gives CDR1 LGHNA, CDR2 YSLEER. CDR3 length equals 15 residues. Deletions cut 0 bases from V and 4 bases from J, with 10 bases between.

In this sample, this clonotype turned up a few times. The genes are TRBV7-9 and TRBJ1-1; a possible D gene is TRBD1 (5 bases). This CDR3 has 14 amino acids. In germline, CDR1 is SEHNR, CDR2 FQNEAQ (reference sequence). The V end lost 3 bases, the J end lost 3 bases, and 11 bases lay between the germline ends. The CDR3 protein is CASSFQGAHTEAFF. The CDR3 DNA is TGTGCCAGCAGCTTTCAGGGTGCCCACACTGAAGCTTTCTTT.

The rearrangement links TRBV20-1 to TRBJ1-4; D gene unclear. The CDR3 covers 15 residues. CDR1 and CDR2 (germline): DFQATT, SNEGSKA (reference sequence). Trimming cost V 3 bases and J 4 bases, with 15 bases left between them. The CDR3: CSARGDGRFNEKLFF. The CDR3 DNA reads as TGCAGTGCTAGGGGAGACGGCAGATTTAATGAAAAACTGTTTTTT.

On this clonotype itself: One end of the junction fails to match germline, which may point to a read error. The V call is TRBV19, the J call TRBJ2-1, with 13 bases identical to TRBD2. The CDR3 is 14 residues long. CDR1 and CDR2 (germline): LNHDA, SQIVND (reference sequence). The CDR3 coding sequence is TGTGCCAGTAGTTTACTAGCGGGAGGGGCTGAGCAGCTCTTC. Its protein is CASSLLAGGAEQLF.

With regard to this clonotype: A much larger clonotype is one base distant, so this may be a read error. This chain joins TRBV25-1 and TRBJ2-1; D is possibly TRBD2 (6 bases). Germline V CDR1 and CDR2: MGHDK, SYGVNS. This CDR3 is built from 20 residues. V lost 7 bases, J lost 0 bases, and 28 bases lay in between. The DNA of the CDR3 is TGTGCCAGCACCCCCGCTACGGACCGGGAGCCTGTTTTCTCCTACAATGAGCAGTTCTTC. Encoded protein: CASTPATDREPVFSYNEQFF.

This rearrangement joins TRBV5-1 to TRBJ1-4; a possible D gene is TRBD1 (5 bases). The V end was cut by 0 bases, the J end by 8 bases, with 11 bases between. The germline V gene has CDR1 SGHRS and CDR2 YFSETQ. The CDR3 has 14 residues. CDR3 amino acids: CASSLAGGAEKLFF. As DNA, the CDR3 is TGCGCCAGCAGCTTGGCTGGGGGAGCCGAAAAACTGTTTTTT.

CDR3: CASSKIGGQGTGANVLTF. The CDR3 DNA reads TGTGCCAGCAGCAAGATAGGGGGACAGGGGACTGGGGCCAACGTCCTGACTTTC. The chain carries TRBV25-1 and TRBJ2-6; 10 bases line up with TRBD1. CDR1 and CDR2 from the germline V gene are MGHDK and SYGVNS. The V and J ends lost 6 bases and 2 bases, in that order; junction bases with no gene match: 10. The CDR3 is 18 amino acids.

This clonotype was seen only a few times. DNA for the CDR3: TGTGCCAGCAGTCTGACAGGGGCGACAAAGGGCTACACCTTC. Its protein product is CASSLTGATKGYTF. V is TRBV28 and J is TRBJ1-2; 8 positions agree with TRBD1. Germline V gene lookup returns CDR1 MDHEN and CDR2 SYDVKM. This CDR3 contains 14 residues. J lost 8 bases, V lost 5 bases, and 10 bases had no gene match.

Only a few counts were recorded for this clonotype. The rearrangement joins TRBV7-2 to TRBJ1-4; 7 positions agree with TRBD1. The V gene's germline CDR1 is SGHTA and CDR2 FQGNSA. The V segment lost 3 bases and the J segment 8 bases; nucleotides outside the gene matches: 9. The CDR3 sequence is 15 residues long. As DNA, the CDR3 is TGTGCCAGCAGCTTTAGACAGGGTGAACAAGAAAAACTGTTTTTT. It codes for CASSFRQGEQEKLFF.

This clonotype has a count of ten or more. This sequence joins TRBV24-1 and TRBJ1-2; 8 positions agree with TRBD1. The CDR3 contains 13 residues. The junction had 5 bases not matched to a gene; V was cut back by 4 bases and J by 8 bases. In germline, CDR1 is KGHDR, CDR2 SFDVKD. DNA for the CDR3: TGTGCCACCAGTGACGGGACAGGTTGGGGCTACACCTTC. Its translation is CATSDGTGWGYTF.